Below are 23 T cell receptor beta chains sequenced from a single sample in a study of blood T cell repertoires in COVID-19. Sequencing was performed with immunoSEQ multiplex PCR; in TCRdb, only in-frame clones are kept and a portion is missing. The sample holds 280,000 or so clones, approximately 85% seen once. The material sequenced was peripheral blood. The receptors stem from a man younger than 30 with active or convalescent COVID-19.

Regarding this clone: One end of the junction varies from germline; a read error may be responsible. V and J are TRBV6-6 and TRBJ2-2; D not resolved. This CDR3 contains 15 residues. Germline V CDR1 and CDR2: MNHNY, SVGAGI (reference sequence). CDR3 residues: CASSNSYRNTGELFF. CDR3 coding DNA: TGTGCCAGCAGTAACTCCTACAGGAACACCGGGGAGCTGTTTTTT.

The chain has TRBV3-1 (or the pseudogene TRBV3-2) and TRBJ1-1, with no clear D. Germline lookup yields CDR1 LGHDT and CDR2 YNNKEL (reference sequence). This CDR3 region has 15 residues. V was pared by 0 bases and J by 1 base, with 9 bases between. The CDR3: CASSQDAQANTEAFF. The CDR3 bases are TGTGCCAGCAGCCAAGATGCGCAGGCGAACACTGAAGCTTTCTTT.

V is TRBV5-4 and J is TRBJ2-2; possible D gene TRBD2, 5 bases. CDR1 is SGHNT and CDR2 is YYREEE in the germline V gene (reference sequence). V lost 0 bases and J lost 4, with 10 bases in between. The length of the CDR3 is 15 residues. CDR3 sequence reads: CASSLVPGVTGELFF. CDR3 in DNA: TGTGCCAGCAGCTTGGTGCCCGGGGTCACCGGGGAGCTGTTTTTT.

The chain carries TRBV4-1 and TRBJ2-3, with 8 bases lining up with TRBD2. The CDR3 sequence is 15 residues long. Germline CDR1 MGHRA, CDR2 YSYEKL. Trimming at V came to 4 bases and at J to 6 bases, leaving 9 bases not matched to a gene. In DNA form, the CDR3 reads TGCGCCAGCAGCCCAGGGAGTACGGGGGGGGATACGCAGTATTTT. Protein sequence: CASSPGSTGGDTQYF.

V and J are TRBV2 and TRBJ1-2; D possibly corresponds to TRBD1 (6 bases). Germline loops: CDR1 SNHLY, CDR2 FYNNEI. The CDR3 consists of 16 residues. V was cut by 6 bases and J by 1 base, with 18 bases left in between. CDR3 DNA: TGTGCCAGCAGACCCGGTCAGGGGTCTGATAACTATGGCTACACCTTC. This translates into CASRPGQGSDNYGYTF.

The chain couples TRBV3-1 (or the pseudogene TRBV3-2) to TRBJ1-3; TRBD1 might be the D (6 bases). The CDR3 has 15 residues. The V gene lost 8 bases and the J gene lost 4 bases, with 18 bases spanning the gap. Germline CDR1 is LGHDT and CDR2 is YNNKEL (reference sequence). DNA of the CDR3: TGTGCCAGCCACCCCGGGTGGGGGCCCGGAAACACCATATATTTT. This translates into CASHPGWGPGNTIYF.

This clone was picked up a small number of times. This chain connects TRBV6-5 to TRBJ1-6; TRBD1 might be the D (5 bases). In germline, CDR1 is MNHEY, CDR2 SVGAGI. CDR3 length equals 15 residues. V lost 10 bases, J lost 7 bases, and 20 bases lay in between. The chain's CDR3 is CATVKPGLGNSPLHF. In nucleotides, the CDR3 is TGTGCCACAGTAAAACCGGGACTGGGGAATTCACCCCTCCACTTT.

This chain connects TRBV5-8 to TRBJ2-7; 7 bases map to TRBD1. Germline assignment: CDR1 SGHTS and CDR2 YDEGEE. CDR3 length: 14 amino acids. J gave up 3 bases and V 0 bases, and 3 bases lay outside the gene matches. CDR3 loop: CASSLGQGVYEQYF. As DNA, the CDR3 is TGTGCCAGCAGCTTGGGACAGGGAGTCTACGAGCAGTACTTC.

The chain links TRBV19 to TRBJ1-5; 7 bases fit TRBD1. The CDR3 runs 14 residues. J was trimmed by 7 bases and V by 5 bases; bases with no gene match: 8. The germline CDR1 and CDR2 sequences are LNHDA and SQIVND (reference sequence). CDR3 residues: CASSPKGADQPQHF. The CDR3 region has the DNA TGTGCCAGTAGTCCCAAGGGGGCCGACCAGCCCCAGCATTTT.

The rearrangement uses TRBV19 and TRBJ1-2, with D maybe TRBD1 (5 bases). Between the trimmed V and J ends, which lost 5 bases and 8 bases, there was a span of 12 bases. Germline V CDR1 and CDR2: LNHDA, SQIVND (reference sequence). This CDR3 contains 12 residues. The CDR3 DNA sequence: TGTGCCAGTAGTGCGGGACTGCAAGGCTACACCTTC. It encodes CASSAGLQGYTF.

J is TRBJ2-2 and V is TRBV18; 8 bases align to TRBD1. The V gene end was trimmed by 6 bases and the J gene end by 2 bases; junction bases not matched to a gene: 8. Looked up from germline, CDR1 is KGHSH and CDR2 is LQKENI. The CDR3 length is 16 residues. The CDR3 region has the DNA TGTGCCAGCTCTCAGAGACAGGGGACAAACACCGGGGAGCTGTTTTTT. It is translated as CASSQRQGTNTGELFF.

The V and J genes are TRBV25-1 and TRBJ2-2; no clear D gene. The germline V gene encodes CDR1 MGHDK and CDR2 SYGVNS. This CDR3 is built from 14 residues. V shed 3 bases and J shed 7 bases, with 12 bases lying between them. Written as DNA, the CDR3 is TGTGCCAGCAGTGACCCTGGTAGCTTCGGGGAGCTGTTTTTT. Protein: CASSDPGSFGELFF.

V is TRBV27 and J is TRBJ1-2, with 7 bases fitting TRBD1. Germline CDR1 MNHEY, CDR2 SMNVEV (reference sequence). This CDR3 spans 13 amino acids. V shed 7 bases and J 8 bases; nucleotides not matched to a gene: 10. DNA for the CDR3: TGTGCCAGCATGACCGGGACAGCCGGAGGCTACACCTTC. This encodes CASMTGTAGGYTF.

This rearrangement joins TRBV25-1 to TRBJ1-3; no firm D call. The V gene's germline CDR1 is MGHDK and CDR2 SYGVNS. Trimming took 4 bases from V and 2 from J, leaving 12 bases between them. The CDR3 covers 15 residues. The CDR3 here is CASSGPREPGNTIYF. CDR3 bases: TGTGCCAGCAGTGGCCCGAGGGAGCCTGGAAACACCATATATTTT.

This rearrangement joins TRBV29-1 to TRBJ2-3; tentatively, D is TRBD2 (7 bases). The germline V gene has CDR1 SQVTM and CDR2 ANQGSEA. With 6 bases removed from V and 1 base from J, the gap between germline ends came to 14 bases. The CDR3 runs 14 residues. In DNA form, the CDR3 reads TGCAGCGTGGGTCGAGGGGGGGGCACAGATACGCAGTATTTT. It translates to CSVGRGGGTDTQYF.

The V and J genes are TRBV7-9 and TRBJ1-1, with 7 nucleotides matching TRBD1. Per the germline V gene, CDR1 is SEHNR and CDR2 is FQNEAQ (reference sequence). With 5 bases clipped from V and 0 bases from J, the junction kept 6 bases outside the gene matches. The CDR3 covers 15 residues. The CDR3: CASSPGGYMNTEAFF. The CDR3 DNA reads as TGTGCCAGCAGCCCAGGGGGATACATGAACACTGAAGCTTTCTTT.

Only one count was recorded for this clone. V is TRBV27 and J is TRBJ1-2, with 7 positions matching TRBD1. The V gene end was trimmed by 7 bases and the J gene end by 8 bases; junction bases not matched to a gene: 7. Per the germline V gene, CDR1 is MNHEY and CDR2 is SMNVEV (reference sequence). This CDR3 spans 12 amino acids. The CDR3 coding sequence is TGTGCCAGCACCTCAGGGGGGAGAGGCTACACCTTC. It codes for CASTSGGRGYTF.

Of note for this clone: Germline and junction disagree at one end, which may indicate a read error. V is TRBV6-6 and J is TRBJ2-7; no clear D. The CDR3 is made up of 11 amino acids. Germline assignment: CDR1 MNHNY and CDR2 SVGAGI (reference sequence). CDR3 in amino acids: CASSQMPYFHF. CDR3 sequence (DNA): TGTGCCAGCAGCCAAATGCCCTACTTCCACTTC.

The V call is TRBV7-6, the J call TRBJ2-7; TRBD1 aligns across 10 bases. V dropped 4 bases and J dropped 5; count of bases not matched to a gene: 8. Germline V gene sequence: CDR1 SGHVS, CDR2 FNYEAQ. The CDR3 is 15 residues long. The CDR3: CASSYRQGALNEQYF. The CDR3 nucleotides read TGTGCCAGCAGCTACAGACAGGGGGCGCTTAACGAGCAGTACTTC.

This chain links TRBV25-1 with TRBJ1-6, with D possibly TRBD1 on 5 matching bases. Germline lookup yields CDR1 MGHDK and CDR2 SYGVNS. There are 13 residues in the CDR3. Trimming removed 6 bases from V and 7 bases from J, with 10 bases in between. CDR3 coding DNA: TGTGCCAGCAGCAGGGTGCGGAATTCACCCCTCCACTTT. Translation: CASSRVRNSPLHF.

The J gene is TRBJ1-2, the V gene TRBV6-2 or TRBV6-3; TRBD1 aligns across 8 bases. The germline V gene encodes CDR1 MNHEY and CDR2 SVGEGT. The junction had 8 bases not matched to a gene; V was cut back by 5 bases and J by 0 bases. The CDR3 is made up of 16 amino acids. CDR3 coding DNA: TGTGCCAGCAGTCGCACTGGACAGGGTACTAACTATGGCTACACCTTC. It yields the protein CASSRTGQGTNYGYTF.

The genes are TRBV3-1 (or the pseudogene TRBV3-2) and TRBJ2-7, with D uncertain. CDR1 is LGHDT and CDR2 is YNNKEL in the germline V gene (reference sequence). This CDR3 contains 11 residues. Trimming removed 4 bases from V and 3 bases from J, with 4 bases in between. DNA for the CDR3: TGTGCCAGCAGCCTCTTCTACGAGCAGTACTTC. Residues: CASSLFYEQYF.

The genes are TRBV23-1 and TRBJ1-6; D might be TRBD1 (6 bases). TRBV23-1 is an open reading frame whose function is uncertain. V lost 4 bases and J 13 bases, leaving 11 bases between the germline ends. The CDR3 totals 12 residues. CDR3 nucleotides: TGCGCCAGCAGTCTGCCGGGGGGCCCCCTCCACTTT. Amino acids: CASSLPGGPLHF.